The 23 T cell receptor beta chains below were found in one sample sequenced in a study of T cell clonotyping in hematopoietic cell transplantation. Here immunoSEQ multiplex PCR was the method, and the copy in TCRdb shows in-frame clones only, minus some. This sample has 7,500 to 8,500 clones, with about 66% found just once. The material sequenced was peripheral blood mononuclear cells, taken 100 days after allogeneic stem cell transplant. The source of these receptors is a male patient in his sixties who had an allogeneic stem cell transplant from an unrelated donor, so the T cells may come from the graft donor. Some clones in this sample may be carry-over from other donors' samples.

This clone has more than one count but fewer than ten. The V gene is TRBV15, the J gene TRBJ2-7; D is unresolved. Germline values: CDR1 LNHNV, CDR2 YYDKDF (reference sequence). The CDR3 is made up of 12 amino acids. V gave up 3 bases and J gave up 1 base, with 4 bases separating them. Here the CDR3 DNA reads TGTGCCACCAGCAGGGGATCCTACGAGCAGTACTTC. It encodes CATSRGSYEQYF. Drawing the rest from reference TRBV15 and TRBJ2-7, the complete variable domain is DAMVIQNPRYQVTQFGKPVTLSCSQTLNHNVMYWYQQKSSQAPKLLFHYYDKDFNNEADTPDNFQSRRPNTSFCFLDIRSPGLGDTAMYLCATSRGSYEQYFGPGTRLTVT.

This clone qualifies as large (0.1 to 1%). V usage is TRBV2 and J usage is TRBJ2-1, with TRBD2 matching over 7 bases. Unmatched junction bases numbered 3, after V lost 7 bases and J lost 3 bases. CDR1 SNHLY and CDR2 FYNNEI come from the germline V gene. The CDR3 sequence is 13 residues long. The CDR3 reads CASMGGSYNEQFF. CDR3 DNA: TGTGCCAGCATGGGCGGGAGCTACAATGAGCAGTTCTTC.

This clone was counted between two and nine times. The chain carries TRBV18 and TRBJ1-2, with 8 bases matching TRBD1. The CDR3 extends over 13 amino acids. The germline V gene has CDR1 KGHSH and CDR2 LQKENI. V was pared by 5 bases and J by 6 bases, with 5 bases of the junction left unmatched. The CDR3 coding sequence is TGTGCCAGCTCAAGGGAGACAGGGGATGGCTACACCTTC. Protein: CASSRETGDGYTF.

V and J are TRBV11-2 and TRBJ1-1, with D possibly matching TRBD1 (6 bases). Trimming took 3 bases from V and 4 from J, leaving 9 bases between them. Germline lookup yields CDR1 SGHAT and CDR2 FQNNGV. The CDR3 has 13 residues. CDR3 in amino acids: CASSFTGTTEAFF. The CDR3 DNA follows: TGTGCCAGCAGCTTTACAGGGACCACTGAAGCTTTCTTT.

The chain joins TRBV25-1 to TRBJ2-7; D remains ambiguous. Trimming cost V 2 bases and J 2 bases, with 10 bases left between them. Looked up from germline, CDR1 is MGHDK and CDR2 is SYGVNS. This CDR3 has 14 residues. The CDR3 sequence: CASSEAPAPYEQYF. The CDR3 DNA follows: TGTGCCAGCAGTGAAGCCCCTGCTCCCTACGAGCAGTACTTC.

The J gene is TRBJ2-5, the V gene TRBV5-1, with TRBD2 matching 9 bases. V was clipped by 1 base and J by 5 bases; unmatched bases: 6. The CDR3 loop spans 15 amino acids. Germline CDR1 is SGHRS and CDR2 is YFSETQ. The CDR3 DNA is TGCGCCAGCAGCTTGACAGCGGGAGGTGATGAGACCCAGTACTTC. It specifies CASSLTAGGDETQYF. Drawing the rest from reference TRBV5-1 and TRBJ2-5, the complete variable domain is KAGVTQTPRYLIKTRGQQVTLSCSPISGHRSVSWYQQTPGQGLQFLFEYFSETQRNKGNFPGRFSGRQFSNSRSEMNVSTLELGDSALYLCASSLTAGGDETQYFGPGTRLLVL.

The table lists this clone with a few counts. This sample also contains other DNA sequences that code for the same CDR3. The V call is TRBV6-1, the J call TRBJ1-5; D is uncertain. Germline V gene lookup returns CDR1 MNHNS and CDR2 SASEGT. V gave up 0 bases and J gave up 4 bases, with 13 bases separating them. The CDR3 runs to 16 residues. The CDR3 nucleotides are TGTGCCAGCAGTGAAGCCGGAGGAAGCCCTAATCAGCCCCAGCATTTT. It yields the protein CASSEAGGSPNQPQHF.

The chain combines TRBV29-1 with TRBJ1-1; unclear D gene. V was shortened by 6 bases and J by 2 bases, with 16 bases between the two germline ends. The germline gives CDR1 SQVTM, CDR2 ANQGSEA. The CDR3 spans 14 residues. The chain's CDR3 is CSVDNRASNTEAFF. The CDR3 nucleotides read TGCAGCGTCGATAACCGGGCCAGCAACACTGAAGCTTTCTTT. Looking up the rest from reference TRBV29-1 and TRBJ1-1 gives the full variable domain: SAVISQKPSRDICQRGTSLTIQCQVDSQVTMMFWYRQQPGQSLTLIATANQGSEATYESGFVIDKFPISRPNLTFSTLTVSNMSPEDSSIYLCSVDNRASNTEAFFGQGTRLTVV.

This clone has a handful of counts. The chain is built from TRBV6-6 and TRBJ1-2; 10 bases are a match to TRBD1. This CDR3 has 15 amino acids. The ends lost 8 bases at V and 4 bases at J; junction bases unmatched: 10. CDR1 and CDR2 from the germline V gene are MNHNY and SVGAGI (reference sequence). CDR3 bases: TGTGCCAGCGTTTGGACAGGGGGAGGAGGCTATGGCTACACCTTC. This translates into CASVWTGGGGYGYTF.

The V and J genes are TRBV5-6 and TRBJ2-5, with D perhaps assigned TRBD1 or TRBD2 (5 bases each). The CDR3 is 14 residues long. V shed 3 bases and J shed 2 bases, with 11 bases lying between them. Germline V gene data show CDR1 as SGHDT and CDR2 as YYEEEE. Here the CDR3 reads CASSSGTVQETQYF. CDR3 nucleotides: TGTGCCAGCAGCTCCGGGACGGTTCAAGAGACCCAGTACTTC.

J is TRBJ1-5 and V is TRBV11-2; 8 nucleotides align to TRBD1. With V trimmed by 5 bases and J by 5 bases, 5 bases remained unmatched. Germline CDR1 and CDR2: SGHAT and FQNNGV. CDR3 size: 14 residues. The CDR3 sequence is CASSMTGVHQPQHF. The CDR3 bases are TGTGCCAGCAGCATGACAGGGGTTCATCAGCCCCAGCATTTT.

The chain joins TRBV30 to TRBJ1-1, with no clear D. The CDR3 sequence is 12 residues long. V was shortened by 4 bases and J by 6 bases, with 12 bases between the two germline ends. Germline V gives CDR1 GTSNPN, CDR2 SVGIG (reference sequence). The CDR3 sequence: CAWKDMTPEAFF. The DNA of the CDR3 is TGTGCCTGGAAGGATATGACTCCTGAAGCTTTCTTT.

The chain links TRBV27 to TRBJ2-7; D unclear. Trimming stripped 3 bases from V and 6 bases from J, with 9 bases between. The germline CDR1 and CDR2 sequences are MNHEY and SMNVEV (reference sequence). The CDR3 consists of 12 residues. CDR3 DNA: TGTGCCAGCAGTTTCCACCCCTCCGAGCAGTACTTC. Translating gives CASSFHPSEQYF.

The chain combines TRBV6-5 with TRBJ2-7; 9 bases line up with TRBD1. This CDR3 region has 16 residues. V dropped 4 bases and J dropped 7; count of bases not matched to a gene: 14. The germline CDR1 and CDR2 sequences are MNHEY and SVGAGI. The CDR3 spells CASSLRTGVFSEEQYF. The CDR3, as DNA: TGTGCCAGCAGTTTACGGACAGGGGTTTTCTCGGAAGAGCAGTACTTC.

The rearrangement joins TRBV19 to TRBJ2-2; 10 nucleotides match TRBD2. CDR1 is LNHDA, CDR2 SQIVND, per germline (reference sequence). V gave up 4 bases and J gave up 4 bases; unmatched junction bases: 9. This CDR3 has 17 residues. The CDR3 region has the DNA TGTGCCAGTAGTAGAGCAGCGGGAGGGCCGGGCACCGGGGAGCTGTTTTTT. Encoded protein: CASSRAAGGPGTGELFF.

This chain connects TRBV19 to TRBJ2-7; D is uncertain. The V end lost 3 bases, the J end lost 5 bases, and 11 bases lay between the germline ends. This CDR3 is 13 amino acids long. Germline CDR1 LNHDA, CDR2 SQIVND (reference sequence). In DNA form, the CDR3 reads TGTGCCAGTAGTATGATTGGTGTCCACGAGCAGTACTTC. It codes for CASSMIGVHEQYF.

The CDR3 loop is CASSFLGGPKGETQYF. In DNA, the CDR3 is TGTGCCAGCAGTTTTTTAGGGGGCCCCAAAGGAGAGACCCAGTACTTC. This sequence joins TRBV27 and TRBJ2-5, with 7 bases identical to TRBD1. Germline-derived CDR1 and CDR2 are MNHEY and SMNVEV (reference sequence). V lost 3 bases and J lost 4; bases outside the gene matches: 11. This CDR3 contains 16 residues.

The chain recombines TRBV14 with TRBJ1-6; possibly TRBD1 for D (6 bases). V was cut by 11 bases and J by 7 bases, with 9 bases left in between. CDR1 is SGHDN, CDR2 FVKESK, per germline. CDR3 size: 11 residues. CDR3 DNA sequence: TGTGCCCTCACAGGGAATTCACCCCTCCACTTT. This codes for CALTGNSPLHF.

For the CDR3, the DNA is TGTGCCAGCAGCCACCGGGTGCCCTATGGCTACACCTTC. Amino acid sequence: CASSHRVPYGYTF. This chain connects TRBV5-4 to TRBJ1-2, with D hard to call. The CDR3 runs to 13 residues. Germline-derived CDR1 and CDR2 are SGHNT and YYREEE (reference sequence). V dropped 4 bases and J dropped 4 bases, with 11 bases sitting between them.

This chain connects TRBV10-1 to TRBJ2-1; 7 bases map to TRBD2. This CDR3 is 15 amino acids long. V was clipped by 6 bases and J by 8 bases; unmatched bases: 13. Per germline, CDR1 WNHNN and CDR2 SYGVQD (reference sequence). The CDR3 DNA reads as TGCGCCAGCAGGCCGGGACTAAGGGGAACGGATGAGCAGTTCTTC. Translation gives CASRPGLRGTDEQFF.

This clone was seen only once. The V and J genes are TRBV25-1 and TRBJ2-2; 10 positions match TRBD1. V lost 3 bases, J lost 3 bases, and 1 base stayed unmatched. Germline V lookup: CDR1 MGHDK, CDR2 SYGVNS. The CDR3 contains 15 residues. The DNA for the CDR3 is TGTGCCAGCAGTGAGGGGACAGGGGACACCGGGGAGCTGTTTTTT. Protein product: CASSEGTGDTGELFF.

The V gene is TRBV25-1, the J gene TRBJ2-1, with 10 bases lining up with TRBD2. CDR3 size: 15 residues. The ends lost 6 bases at V and 4 bases at J; junction bases unmatched: 6. From germline, CDR1 is MGHDK and CDR2 SYGVNS. CDR3 DNA: TGTGCCAGCAGATTAGCGGGAGGAACTTACAATGAGCAGTTCTTC. The encoded protein is CASRLAGGTYNEQFF.

This rearrangement joins TRBV7-8 to TRBJ2-5; TRBD2 aligns across 9 bases. V trimming: 0 bases; J trimming: 2 bases; junction bases outside the gene matches: 7. There are 17 residues in the CDR3. Germline CDR1 reads SGHVS; CDR2 reads FQNEAQ. CDR3 sequence (DNA): TGTGCCAGCAGCTTAGCGGGGTTAGCGGGAGTACAAGAGACCCAGTACTTC. Translated: CASSLAGLAGVQETQYF. Using reference TRBV7-8 and TRBJ2-5 for the parts outside the CDR3, the full variable domain is GAGVSQSPRYKVAKRGQDVALRCDPISGHVSLFWYQQALGQGPEFLTYFQNEAQLDKSGLPSDRFFAERPEGSVSTLKIQRTQQEDSAVYLCASSLAGLAGVQETQYFGPGTRLLVL.